This T cell receptor beta chain was retrieved from a study of T cell repertoires in cytomegalovirus infection. Study at large: TCR beta signatures that were public indicated CMV infection and matching HLA type.

This clonotype was counted ten times or more. As yet, its antigen is unknown. General study findings and limits: Cumulative public TCR beta family frequency identified carriers of CMV plus the relevant HLA. In two of eight donors, the top clonotype was HLA-C-restricted CMV-specific.

This CDR3 spans 17 amino acids. CDR1 and CDR2 from the germline V gene are SGHTA and FQGNSA. The ends were cut back, 4 bases at V and 0 bases at J, with 18 bases in the middle. A single record per CDR3 protein comes from TCRdb applying MiXCR to the reads. The table lists about 260,000 distinct CDR3 sequences, less than 9.5% of them singletons. This TCR came from a human donor in good health (CMV status not recorded). Some clones in this sample may be carry-over from other donors' samples. V is TRBV7-2 and J is TRBJ1-1; a weak D match, TRBD1 (5 bases). Sequenced input: PBMCs. The CDR3 coding sequence is TGTGCCAGCAGCTCGCCCGGGGGGGATCTTGTGAACACTGAAGCTTTCTTT. It yields the protein CASSSPGGDLVNTEAFF.